This T cell receptor (beta chain) emerged from a study of blood T cell repertoires in COVID-19. In the study overall: Samples of COVID-19 (acute and convalescent) were obtained from the United States, Italy and Spain. Sample material is recorded as cDNA or gDNA derived from T cells, B-cell-depleted T cells, or PBMCs.

Participants had their cohort set by participant-reported clinical history. Cohort 3 recovery required two negative PCRs, clearance, or symptom resolution. The repertoire was sequenced with immunoSEQ multiplex PCR; TCRdb's copy has only in-frame clones and lacks some. The table lists 360,000 or so clones, around 83% of them singletons. CDR1 and CDR2 from the germline V gene are MNHEY and SVGAGI. The CDR3 contains 15 residues. V was pared by 6 bases and J by 0 bases, with 14 bases between. The sequencing input was PBMCs or T cells enriched from blood (not recorded which). This clonotype was sampled from a woman between 45 and 60 years old who had recovered from COVID-19. The chain couples TRBV6-5 to TRBJ1-1; weak D call: TRBD1 (6 bases). The CDR3, as DNA: TGTGCCAGCAGCCCCGCACAGGGCTTGAACACTGAAGCTTTCTTT. Amino acid sequence: CASSPAQGLNTEAFF.